The 5 T cell receptor beta chains below all came from one sample that was sequenced in a study of CD8+ T cells in alopecia areata. Treatment defined: oral pan-JAK inhibitor, 5-10 mg twice daily. Extracted from the samples, RNA was reverse transcribed into cDNA to serve as the sequencing template. This table comes from immunoSEQ multiplex PCR, and its TCRdb copy is limited to in-frame clones, with some not included. The sample lists 270,000 or so clones, roughly 60% occurring once. The source was CD4+ T cells sorted from blood, collected at week 24, from a patient treated with tofacitinib. The source of these receptors is a human donor with alopecia areata.

The chain employs TRBV29-1 and TRBJ2-7; D is possibly TRBD1 or TRBD2 (5 bases each). CDR1 is SQVTM, CDR2 ANQGSEA, per germline. V was shortened by 7 bases and J by 2 bases, with 15 bases between the two germline ends. The CDR3 length is 13 residues. In DNA, the CDR3 is TGCAGCGCAACCGACAGCGGAACCTACGAGCAGTACTTC. This gives the protein CSATDSGTYEQYF.

This clone was found once. V and J are TRBV4-3 and TRBJ2-2; D may be TRBD1 or TRBD2 (6 bases each). Deletions cut 3 bases from V and 1 base from J, with 12 bases between. CDR1 and CDR2 from the germline V gene are LGHNA and YSLEER. The CDR3 has 16 amino acids. The CDR3 region is CASSHMRGQNTGELFF. The CDR3 coding sequence is TGCGCCAGCAGCCATATGCGGGGACAGAACACCGGGGAGCTGTTTTTT.

The rearrangement links TRBV18 to TRBJ1-1; 10 bases fit TRBD1. Germline loops: CDR1 KGHSH, CDR2 LQKENI. This CDR3 contains 16 residues. V was pared by 3 bases and J by 5 bases, with 9 bases of the junction left unmatched. As DNA, the CDR3 is TGTGCCAGCTCACCCCCCAGGACAGGGGGGTGGACTGAAGCTTTCTTT. This encodes CASSPPRTGGWTEAFF.

With regard to this clone: Other DNA sequences in this specimen translate into the identical CDR3. The V call is TRBV5-1, the J call TRBJ1-1; D not resolved. Trimming stripped 4 bases from V and 0 bases from J, with 10 bases between. The CDR3 runs 14 residues. The germline V gene has CDR1 SGHRS and CDR2 YFSETQ. CDR3 protein: CASSLEGLNTEAFF. The CDR3 nucleotides are TGCGCCAGCAGCCTAGAGGGTCTGAACACTGAAGCTTTCTTT.

The J gene is TRBJ1-2, the V gene TRBV29-1; D unresolved. V lost 5 bases to trimming and J lost 3 bases, with 16 bases between them. Germline lookup yields CDR1 SQVTM and CDR2 ANQGSEA. The CDR3 length is 14 residues. The CDR3 coding sequence is TGCAGCGTTCCCGCTGGGAACGACTACTATGGCTACACCTTC. Its protein product is CSVPAGNDYYGYTF.